The sequence of this T cell receptor (beta chain) was determined in a study of human T cells and chemical hapten exposure. Overall study: Across samples, TCR yields varied, mostly owing to small differences in pooled library volumes.

Trimming pared 3 bases from V and 6 bases from J, leaving 15 bases between. CDR3 length equals 14 residues. Germline CDR1 DFQATT, CDR2 SNEGSKA (reference sequence). This clonotype has at least ten counts. The time point is: healthy volunteer bleed at 2 weeks. It was unfractionated whole blood from which total RNA was extracted. It was the library that attached unique molecular identifiers to individual cDNA molecules. TCRdb re-called the RACE reads with MiXCR, one entry per CDR3 protein. Of about 45,000 distinct CDR3 sequences listed, roughly 4.2% are singletons. V usage is TRBV20-1 and J usage is TRBJ1-5, with a tentative D call TRBD1 (5 bases). The TCR was taken from a human donor in good health. Some clones in this sample may be carry-over from other donors' samples. What was sequenced was whole blood. The CDR3 bases are TGCAGTGCTAGGGGGACCGTTTGGGGTCAGCCCCAGCATTTT. This codes for CSARGTVWGQPQHF.